A single sample is the source of the 5 T cell receptor beta chains below, sequenced in a study of shared clonotypes between healthy human individuals. Repertoires were generated with immunoSEQ multiplex PCR, while TCRdb's copy carries only in-frame clones and drops some. This repertoire shows a few million clones, around 90% found once; its top ten account for around 0.38%. Sequenced sample: naive CD4+ T cells from PBMCs. Specified subset: CD45RA+ positively selected. The origin of the receptors is a man between 18 and 35 years old in good health. Some clones in this sample may be carry-over from other donors' samples.

This clone was seen a single time. This sample includes further DNA sequences coding for the same CDR3. This chain connects TRBV5-1 to TRBJ2-3; D gene ambiguous. This CDR3 has 12 amino acids. The ends were cut back, 0 bases at V and 5 bases at J, with 4 bases in the middle. CDR1 is SGHRS and CDR2 is YFSETQ in the germline V gene. The chain's CDR3 is CASSLEVDTQYF. DNA for the CDR3: TGCGCCAGCAGCTTGGAAGTAGATACGCAGTATTTT.

This clone has a handful of counts. The V gene is TRBV30, the J gene TRBJ1-1, with D possibly matching TRBD1 (6 bases). The germline V gene has CDR1 GTSNPN and CDR2 SVGIG (reference sequence). Trimming left V 8 bases short and J 3 bases short, with 22 bases between. The CDR3 spans 15 residues. This chain's CDR3 is CAGDGGPVADTEAFF. CDR3 in DNA: TGTGCCGGGGACGGGGGCCCTGTAGCTGACACTGAAGCTTTCTTT.

The genes are TRBV7-8 and TRBJ2-5, with D unclear. There are 13 residues in the CDR3. CDR1 is SGHVS and CDR2 is FQNEAQ in the germline V gene. Trimming removed 8 bases at V and 2 bases at J, with 12 bases between. Here the CDR3 reads CASCRRIQETQYF. CDR3 DNA: TGTGCCAGCTGTAGACGGATACAAGAGACCCAGTACTTC.

The chain is built from TRBV15 and TRBJ1-2; D ambiguous. The CDR3 runs to 13 residues. The V end lost 3 bases, the J end lost 4 bases, and 9 bases lay between the germline ends. Looked up from germline, CDR1 is LNHNV and CDR2 is YYDKDF (reference sequence). In DNA form, the CDR3 reads TGTGCCACCAGCAGGACCACAGCCTATGGCTACACCTTC. Translating it yields CATSRTTAYGYTF.

The V and J genes are TRBV15 and TRBJ2-7, with D possibly TRBD1 on 6 matching bases. The V end was cut by 1 base, the J end by 3 bases, with 10 bases between. CDR3 length equals 14 residues. CDR1 is LNHNV, CDR2 YYDKDF, per germline (reference sequence). The CDR3 region has the DNA TGTGCCACCAGCAGAGGGAAGACAGGCTACGAGCAGTACTTC. Translation: CATSRGKTGYEQYF.